The TCR beta chain under discussion was sequenced for a study of blood T cell repertoires in COVID-19. Germline V gene sequence: CDR1 MNHNS, CDR2 SASEGT. Deletions cut 4 bases from V and 0 bases from J, with 13 bases between. This CDR3 has 16 amino acids. In the authors' methods: Cell counts per sample came from amplifying reference gene primers. Sequencing used immunoSEQ multiplex PCR; TCRdb keeps in-frame clones, though not all of them. V and J calls and clone size are those listed in that table; D and trimming were worked out from the DNA. The sample shows roughly 200,000 clones, roughly 80% of them seen only once.

This chain joins TRBV6-1 and TRBJ1-3; no clear D. This clonotype was obtained from an elderly woman with acute or convalescent COVID-19. Material for sequencing was peripheral blood. The CDR3: CASSVEHLVSGNTIYF. In nucleotides, the CDR3 is TGTGCCAGCAGTGTTGAACATCTAGTCTCTGGAAACACCATATATTTT.